Presented here are 32 T cell receptor beta chains from one specimen sequenced in a study of T cells in localized non-small cell lung cancer. The assay was immunoSEQ multiplex PCR, and TCRdb's table has in-frame clones only and misses some. This sample has roughly 70,000 clones; approximately 87% occur once, and the top ten carry 20% to 25%. This specimen was peripheral blood, taken before any cancer treatment. Receptors originate from a male donor at least 60 years old with stage III squamous cell lung carcinoma.

This clone was counted between two and nine times. This CDR3 is also generated by other DNA sequences in the sample. The chain couples TRBV6-5 to TRBJ1-5; the D is unclear. Germline V CDR1 and CDR2: MNHEY, SVGAGI. Trimming stripped 3 bases from V and 4 bases from J, with 7 bases between. This CDR3 comprises 13 residues. As DNA, the CDR3 is TGTGCCAGCAGTTATGGGCGAAATCAGCCCCAGCATTTT. Translation: CASSYGRNQPQHF.

The CDR3 protein is CASNSGANVLTF. The DNA of the CDR3 is TGCGCCAGCAACTCCGGGGCCAACGTCCTGACTTTC. The chain combines TRBV5-1 with TRBJ2-6; D is ambiguous. V was cut by 6 bases and J by 4 bases, with 5 bases left in between. This CDR3 region has 12 residues. The germline V gene has CDR1 SGHRS and CDR2 YFSETQ.

The chain combines TRBV7-2 with TRBJ1-4; 7 bases map to TRBD1. In germline, CDR1 is SGHTA, CDR2 FQGNSA. Unmatched junction bases numbered 2, after V lost 1 base and J lost 12 bases. The CDR3 contains 12 residues. CDR3 region: CASSLGGQELFF. The DNA of the CDR3 is TGTGCCAGCAGCTTAGGAGGACAGGAACTGTTTTTT.

This rearrangement joins TRBV6-1 to TRBJ1-6; no firm D call. The CDR3 has 12 amino acids. CDR1 and CDR2 (germline): MNHNS, SASEGT. V was shortened by 7 bases and J by 13 bases, with 14 bases between the two germline ends. The CDR3 loop is CASIDIFVPLHF. The CDR3 nucleotides read TGTGCCAGCATTGACATCTTCGTTCCCCTCCACTTT.

The V call is TRBV6-1, the J call TRBJ1-6; 9 nucleotides line up with TRBD1. From germline, CDR1 is MNHNS and CDR2 SASEGT. The CDR3 spans 15 residues. V shed 3 bases and J 9 bases; nucleotides not matched to a gene: 6. The CDR3 coding sequence is TGTGCCAGCAGTGAGCAGACAGGGGGAGTTTCACCCCTCCACTTT. Its protein is CASSEQTGGVSPLHF.

This chain connects TRBV6-5 to TRBJ2-7, with 7 bases matching TRBD1. Looked up from germline, CDR1 is MNHEY and CDR2 is SVGAGI. The trim removed 5 bases at V and 5 bases at J, leaving 9 bases unmatched. This CDR3 has 14 amino acids. The CDR3 sequence: CASSPGTELNEQYF. Written as DNA, the CDR3 is TGTGCCAGCAGTCCGGGGACAGAACTAAACGAGCAGTACTTC.

The J gene is TRBJ2-7, the V gene TRBV5-4, with D possibly TRBD1 on 6 matching bases. CDR3 length: 14 residues. Trimming removed 4 bases at V and 5 bases at J, with 16 bases between. Germline V CDR1 and CDR2: SGHNT, YYREEE (reference sequence). CDR3 in DNA: TGTGCCAGCAGCCCTTACAGGGATCGAGACGAGCAGTACTTC. Translated, it gives CASSPYRDRDEQYF.

The chain employs TRBV29-1 and TRBJ2-4, with a tentative D call TRBD1 (5 bases). The CDR3 runs 12 residues. From germline, CDR1 is SQVTM and CDR2 ANQGSEA. Trimming cost V 6 bases and J 5 bases, with 11 bases left between them. The CDR3 DNA follows: TGCAGCGTCCAGGAGACAGAAAACATTCAGTACTTC. Protein sequence: CSVQETENIQYF.

The rearrangement links TRBV7-2 to TRBJ2-1; D unclear. V dropped 2 bases and J dropped 6 bases, with 8 bases sitting between them. The CDR3 covers 13 residues. Germline V gene lookup returns CDR1 SGHTA and CDR2 FQGNSA. Here the CDR3 reads CASSLRSRNEQFF. CDR3 sequence (DNA): TGTGCCAGCAGCTTAAGGTCCCGCAATGAGCAGTTCTTC.

The chain has TRBV6-6 and TRBJ1-4, with D hard to call. The CDR3 has 16 residues. From germline, CDR1 is MNHNY and CDR2 SVGAGI (reference sequence). V gave up 5 bases and J gave up 4 bases, with 17 bases separating them. The CDR3 loop reads CASSPGRARSNEKLFF. The CDR3 DNA is TGTGCCAGCAGTCCGGGGAGGGCAAGGAGTAATGAAAAACTGTTTTTT.

This chain links TRBV5-1 with TRBJ1-2; no definite D call. V lost 7 bases, J lost 0 bases, and 10 bases lay in between. Germline lookup yields CDR1 SGHRS and CDR2 YFSETQ. The CDR3 covers 13 residues. The CDR3 DNA follows: TGCGCCAGCCAAGATGGATCTAACTATGGCTACACCTTC. Translated: CASQDGSNYGYTF.

In this sample, this clone turned up once. The J gene is TRBJ1-5, the V gene TRBV15; no clear D gene. The CDR3 is made up of 15 amino acids. Germline CDR1 is LNHNV and CDR2 is YYDKDF (reference sequence). V was pared by 0 bases and J by 7 bases, with 13 bases between. The CDR3: CATSRDIPGSQPQHF. DNA of the CDR3: TGTGCCACCAGCAGAGACATCCCTGGGTCGCAGCCCCAGCATTTT.

The CDR3 coding sequence is TGTGCCAGCAGTCAAGGTGTGAATCAGCCCCAGCATTTT. This codes for CASSQGVNQPQHF. The gene calls are TRBV6-5 and TRBJ1-5; no clear D. CDR1 is MNHEY and CDR2 is SVGAGI in the germline V gene. The CDR3 contains 13 residues. Trimming took off 5 bases at V and 4 bases at J, with 9 bases between the two ends.

V usage is TRBV7-8 and J usage is TRBJ1-3; TRBD1 matches 9 bases. CDR1 and CDR2 from the germline V gene are SGHVS and FQNEAQ. The CDR3 extends over 19 amino acids. J lost 0 bases, V lost 1 base, and 10 bases had no gene match. The chain's CDR3 is CASSLGPPRQGDSGNTIYF. In DNA form, the CDR3 reads TGTGCCAGCAGCTTAGGCCCTCCCCGACAGGGGGACTCTGGAAACACCATATATTTT. Full variable domain (rest looked up from reference TRBV7-8 and TRBJ1-3): GAGVSQSPRYKVAKRGQDVALRCDPISGHVSLFWYQQALGQGPEFLTYFQNEAQLDKSGLPSDRFFAERPEGSVSTLKIQRTQQEDSAVYLCASSLGPPRQGDSGNTIYFGEGSWLTVV.

This chain links TRBV2 with TRBJ1-6, with D perhaps TRBD1 (6 bases). Germline loops: CDR1 SNHLY, CDR2 FYNNEI. The germline V and J ends were trimmed by 11 bases and 7 bases, with 12 bases remaining between them. This CDR3 spans 12 amino acids. Written as DNA, the CDR3 is TGTGCCGCCGCAGGGGAAAATTCACCCCTCCACTTT. Its protein is CAAAGENSPLHF.

For the CDR3, the DNA is TGTGCCAGCAGCTTGGATAATGTTTTTTCCGCTGAAGCTTTCTTT. The encoded protein is CASSLDNVFSAEAFF. The chain combines TRBV7-2 with TRBJ1-1, with D unclear. The CDR3 spans 15 residues. Trimming stripped 3 bases from V and 6 bases from J, with 17 bases between. Germline V CDR1 and CDR2: SGHTA, FQGNSA.

The chain is built from TRBV7-8 and TRBJ2-5; D gene uncertain. CDR3 length: 16 residues. Per the germline V gene, CDR1 is SGHVS and CDR2 is FQNEAQ. Trimming shortened V by 5 bases and J by 5 bases, and 21 bases separated the two germline ends. CDR3 amino acids: CASSPGGWLSRETQYF. The CDR3 region has the DNA TGTGCCAGCAGCCCAGGCGGATGGCTTAGCCGGGAGACCCAGTACTTC.

This chain connects TRBV9 to TRBJ2-5, with TRBD2 as a possible D gene (6 bases). Per the germline V gene, CDR1 is SGDLS and CDR2 is YYNGEE. V lost 3 bases to trimming and J lost 1 base, with 10 bases between them. The CDR3 has 14 amino acids. The DNA for the CDR3 is TGTGCCAGCAGCGAGGGGACTTTCCAAGAGACCCAGTACTTC. Protein sequence: CASSEGTFQETQYF.

V is TRBV27 and J is TRBJ1-5; possible D gene TRBD1, 5 bases. This CDR3 spans 14 amino acids. Germline lookup yields CDR1 MNHEY and CDR2 SMNVEV (reference sequence). The V end was cut by 3 bases, the J end by 6 bases, with 12 bases between. This CDR3 reads CASSFGQGSQPQHF. CDR3 coding DNA: TGTGCCAGCAGTTTCGGTCAGGGAAGTCAGCCCCAGCATTTT.

This chain links TRBV5-6 with TRBJ1-5; D call uncertain. Germline values: CDR1 SGHDT, CDR2 YYEEEE. This CDR3 is built from 17 residues. V was shortened by 9 bases and J by 0 bases, with 22 bases between the two germline ends. The chain's CDR3 is CATPPSPRFNSNQPQHF. The CDR3 DNA is TGTGCCACCCCTCCCTCCCCCAGGTTTAATAGCAATCAGCCCCAGCATTTT. The variable domain in full, with the rest retrieved from reference TRBV5-6 and TRBJ1-5, is DAGVTQSPTHLIKTRGQQVTLRCSPKSGHDTVSWYQQALGQGPQFIFQYYEEEERQRGNFPDRFSGHQFPNYSSELNVNALLLGDSALYLCATPPSPRFNSNQPQHFGDGTRLSIL.

The chain recombines TRBV25-1 with TRBJ2-1, with D perhaps matching TRBD2 (5 bases). V dropped 3 bases and J dropped 3 bases, with 9 bases sitting between them. Germline loops: CDR1 MGHDK, CDR2 SYGVNS. There are 14 residues in the CDR3. CDR3 DNA sequence: TGTGCCAGCAGTGATTCGGACTTCTACAATGAGCAGTTCTTC. This codes for CASSDSDFYNEQFF.

The chain joins TRBV10-3 to TRBJ2-1, with D perhaps matching TRBD2 (6 bases). The V end was cut by 8 bases, the J end by 8 bases, with 13 bases between. The germline CDR1 and CDR2 sequences are ENHRY and SYGVKD. The CDR3 covers 12 residues. CDR3 amino acids: CAISQAGHEQFF. The DNA of the CDR3 is TGTGCCATCTCCCAGGCGGGGCATGAGCAGTTCTTC.

The rearrangement uses TRBV6-1 and TRBJ1-5; D is unresolved. The CDR3 length is 14 residues. V shed 6 bases and J shed 5 bases, with 14 bases lying between them. Germline V gene data show CDR1 as MNHNS and CDR2 as SASEGT. As DNA, the CDR3 is TGTGCCAGCAGGGAACGTGGAGGGCATCAGCCCCAGCATTTT. This encodes CASRERGGHQPQHF.

V is TRBV13 and J is TRBJ2-7; D ambiguous. The germline V and J ends were trimmed by 4 bases and 1 base, with 17 bases remaining between them. The CDR3 extends over 16 amino acids. The germline V gene encodes CDR1 PRHDT and CDR2 FYEKMQ (reference sequence). The CDR3 reads CASSSKGFPLSYEQYF. The CDR3 DNA follows: TGTGCCAGCAGCTCCAAAGGGTTCCCGCTTTCCTACGAGCAGTACTTC.

The chain combines TRBV18 with TRBJ2-1; a weak D match, TRBD1 (6 bases). Germline V CDR1 and CDR2: KGHSH, LQKENI. CDR3 length: 17 amino acids. V was pared by 5 bases and J by 2 bases, with 19 bases between. CDR3 residues: CASSTITGTPAYNEQFF. CDR3 DNA sequence: TGTGCCAGCTCAACGATTACCGGGACACCAGCCTACAATGAGCAGTTCTTC.

The rearrangement links TRBV7-2 to TRBJ2-3; 9 bases align to TRBD1. The CDR3 runs to 17 residues. Germline CDR1 and CDR2: SGHTA and FQGNSA. With 1 base clipped from V and 5 bases from J, the junction kept 10 bases outside the gene matches. CDR3 nucleotide sequence: TGTGCCAGCAGCTTAGGTACAGGGGGCCCACTCAGAGATACGCAGTATTTT. Translation gives CASSLGTGGPLRDTQYF. Looking up the rest from reference TRBV7-2 and TRBJ2-3 gives the full variable domain: GAGVSQSPSNKVTEKGKDVELRCDPISGHTALYWYRQSLGQGLEFLIYFQGNSAPDKSGLPSDRFSAERTGGSVSTLTIQRTQQEDSAVYLCASSLGTGGPLRDTQYFGPGTRLTVL.

This sequence joins TRBV6-1 and TRBJ1-3; TRBD1 aligns across 8 bases. The V segment lost 2 bases and the J segment 7 bases; nucleotides outside the gene matches: 4. In germline, CDR1 is MNHNS, CDR2 SASEGT. CDR3 length: 14 amino acids. CDR3 protein: CASSEQGAQNTIYF. The CDR3 DNA reads as TGTGCCAGCAGTGAACAGGGGGCACAGAACACCATATATTTT.

The chain combines TRBV6-5 with TRBJ1-1; D unclear. V was cut by 8 bases and J by 2 bases, with 15 bases left in between. This CDR3 has 14 amino acids. Germline lookup yields CDR1 MNHEY and CDR2 SVGAGI. CDR3 sequence reads: CASSLAHLNTEAFF. CDR3 coding DNA: TGTGCCAGCTCTTTAGCCCATTTAAACACTGAAGCTTTCTTT.

The V call is TRBV5-6, the J call TRBJ2-7; D tentatively reads TRBD1 or TRBD2 (5 bases each). CDR3 length: 14 residues. The V gene's germline CDR1 is SGHDT and CDR2 YYEEEE. Trimming removed 0 bases from V and 6 bases from J, with 13 bases in between. CDR3 protein: CASSLGGDPPEQYF. In DNA form, the CDR3 reads TGTGCCAGCAGCTTGGGAGGGGATCCACCCGAGCAGTACTTC.

The chain uses TRBV6-5 and TRBJ2-7; D gene uncertain. Germline V gene lookup returns CDR1 MNHEY and CDR2 SVGAGI. This CDR3 is built from 16 residues. The V end lost 2 bases, the J end lost 6 bases, and 20 bases lay between the germline ends. DNA for the CDR3: TGTGCCAGCAGTTACGAACCAATCTCGACGACTGGCGAGCAGTACTTC. Encoded protein: CASSYEPISTTGEQYF.

V and J are TRBV10-3 and TRBJ2-2; 7 bases are a match to TRBD1. CDR3 length equals 16 residues. V shed 0 bases, J shed 0 bases, and the junction held 1 base outside the gene matches. Germline values: CDR1 ENHRY, CDR2 SYGVKD. The CDR3 DNA is TGTGCCATCAGTGAGTCGACAGGGTCGAACACCGGGGAGCTGTTTTTT. It translates to CAISESTGSNTGELFF.

J is TRBJ1-1 and V is TRBV5-4; D is possibly TRBD1 (5 bases). The CDR3 totals 15 residues. V lost 3 bases to trimming and J lost 2 bases, with 14 bases between them. Germline lookup yields CDR1 SGHNT and CDR2 YYREEE (reference sequence). Here the CDR3 reads CASSSTGTGNTEAFF. DNA for the CDR3: TGTGCCAGCAGCTCAACCGGGACGGGTAACACTGAAGCTTTCTTT.